The 2 T cell receptor beta chains listed next were all sequenced from one sample in a study of response to subunit inactivated influenza vaccine. Each CDR3 protein gets one entry after TCRdb re-called the RT-PCR reads with MiXCR. The sample records under 800,000 distinct CDR3 sequences, about 14% being singletons. The sample in question was PBMCs from blood, obtained around 14 days before vaccination. These TCRs come from a man aged 45-65 years who received an inactivated influenza vaccine.

This clonotype was seen only a few times. This chain links TRBV20-1 with TRBJ2-7; 8 nucleotides match TRBD2. The J call may be wrong; the DNA end is better matched by TRBJ2-5. CDR1 and CDR2 from the germline V gene are DFQATT and SNEGSKA (reference sequence). The CDR3 contains 14 residues. The CDR3 here is CSARPRTSGSTQYF. Written as DNA, the CDR3 is TGCAGTGCTAGGCCCCGAACTAGCGGCTCGACCCAGTACTTC.

This clonotype was recorded many times. This chain links TRBV7-6 with TRBJ2-2; D remains ambiguous. Germline CDR1 and CDR2: SGHVS and FNYEAQ. The CDR3 totals 13 residues. V lost 3 bases and J 7 bases, leaving 9 bases between the germline ends. CDR3 sequence (DNA): TGTGCCAGCAGCTTTACTTATAGCGGGGAGCTGTTTTTT. Translating it yields CASSFTYSGELFF.